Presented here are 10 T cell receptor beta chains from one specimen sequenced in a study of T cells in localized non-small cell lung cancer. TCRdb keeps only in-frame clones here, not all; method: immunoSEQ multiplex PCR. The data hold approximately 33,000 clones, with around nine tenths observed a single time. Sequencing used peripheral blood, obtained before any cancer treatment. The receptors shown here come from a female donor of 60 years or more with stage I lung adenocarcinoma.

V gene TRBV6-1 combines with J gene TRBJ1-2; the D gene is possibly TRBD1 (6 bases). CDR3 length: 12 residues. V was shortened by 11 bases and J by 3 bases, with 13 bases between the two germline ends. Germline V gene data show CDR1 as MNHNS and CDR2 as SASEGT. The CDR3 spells CALGRGDYGYTF. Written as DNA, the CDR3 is TGTGCCCTAGGCAGGGGAGACTATGGCTACACCTTC.

In DNA, the CDR3 is TGTGCCAGCAGCAAAAGCGGGGTAGGCTACACCTTC. It codes for CASSKSGVGYTF. The chain couples TRBV9 to TRBJ1-2; D unresolved. Germline CDR1 and CDR2: SGDLS and YYNGEE. This CDR3 region has 12 residues. V dropped 4 bases and J dropped 8 bases, with 12 bases sitting between them.

This CDR3 reads CASSATGGTGKYGYTF. The CDR3 nucleotides read TGTGCCAGCAGTGCTACCGGGGGGACAGGGAAGTATGGCTACACCTTC. V is TRBV6-1 and J is TRBJ1-2, with 9 positions matching TRBD1. Germline loops: CDR1 MNHNS, CDR2 SASEGT. V was pared by 4 bases and J by 5 bases, with 11 bases of the junction left unmatched. CDR3 length equals 16 residues.

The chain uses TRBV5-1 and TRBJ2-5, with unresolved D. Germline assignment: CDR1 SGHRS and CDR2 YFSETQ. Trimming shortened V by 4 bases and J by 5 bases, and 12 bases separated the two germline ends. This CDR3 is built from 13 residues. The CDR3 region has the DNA TGCGCCAGCAGCCTTGGTGATTCGGAGACCCAGTACTTC. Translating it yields CASSLGDSETQYF.

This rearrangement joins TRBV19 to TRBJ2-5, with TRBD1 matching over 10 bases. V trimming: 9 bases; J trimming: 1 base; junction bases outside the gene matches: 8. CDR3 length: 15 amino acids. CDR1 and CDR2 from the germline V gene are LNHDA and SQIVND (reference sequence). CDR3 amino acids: CASATGQGVQETQYF. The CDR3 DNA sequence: TGTGCCAGCGCCACCGGACAGGGGGTCCAAGAGACCCAGTACTTC.

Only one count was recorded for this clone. CDR3: CASSLVSGGSDTQYF. The CDR3 coding sequence is TGTGCCAGCAGCTTAGTCAGCGGGGGATCAGATACGCAGTATTTT. This chain links TRBV7-9 with TRBJ2-3; TRBD2 agrees at 8 bases. Trimming at V came to 1 base and at J to 4 bases, leaving 4 bases not matched to a gene. Germline-derived CDR1 and CDR2 are SEHNR and FQNEAQ (reference sequence). The CDR3 is 15 amino acids.

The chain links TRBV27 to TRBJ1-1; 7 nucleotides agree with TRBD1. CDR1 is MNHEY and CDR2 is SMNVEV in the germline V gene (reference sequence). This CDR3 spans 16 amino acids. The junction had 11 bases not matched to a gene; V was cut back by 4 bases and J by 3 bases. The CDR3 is CASSWRSTGYYTEAFF. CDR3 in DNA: TGTGCCAGCAGTTGGCGATCGACAGGGTATTACACTGAAGCTTTCTTT.

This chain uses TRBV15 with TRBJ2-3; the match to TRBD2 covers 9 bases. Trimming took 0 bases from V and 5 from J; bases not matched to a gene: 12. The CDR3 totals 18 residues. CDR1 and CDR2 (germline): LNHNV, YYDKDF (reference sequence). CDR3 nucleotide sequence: TGTGCCACCAGCAGAGATCTAAATAGCGGGGGCGGAGGAGATACGCAGTATTTT. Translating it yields CATSRDLNSGGGGDTQYF.

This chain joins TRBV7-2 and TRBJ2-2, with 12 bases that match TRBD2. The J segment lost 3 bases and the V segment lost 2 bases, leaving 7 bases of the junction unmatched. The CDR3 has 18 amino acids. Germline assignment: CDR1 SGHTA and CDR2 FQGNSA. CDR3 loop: CASSLYPSGGADTGELFF. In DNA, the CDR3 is TGTGCCAGCAGCTTATATCCTAGCGGGGGGGCCGACACCGGGGAGCTGTTTTTT.

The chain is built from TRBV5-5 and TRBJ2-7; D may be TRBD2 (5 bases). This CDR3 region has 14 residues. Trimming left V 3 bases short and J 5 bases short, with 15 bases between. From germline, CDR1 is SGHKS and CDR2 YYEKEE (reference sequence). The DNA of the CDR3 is TGTGCCAGCAGCTCCGGCCCTGCGGAGGACGAGCAGTACGTC. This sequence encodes CASSSGPAEDEQYV.